This T cell receptor beta chain was documented in a study of cytomegalovirus exposure and HLA in healthy donors. The PCR used 60 Vbeta and 13 Jbeta primers. Produced via immunoSEQ multiplex PCR; TCRdb's table is partial and in-frame only. In the table there are fewer than 250,000 clones, approximately 80% of which are singletons. This CDR3 is built from 12 residues. V gave up 4 bases and J gave up 2 bases, with 7 bases separating them. CDR1 and CDR2 (germline): SGHRS, YFSETQ. The receptor was isolated from a boy aged 2 to 9 in good health and CMV-seronegative. The sequenced material came from PBMCs. The genes are TRBV5-1 and TRBJ2-7, with D unclear. For the CDR3, the DNA is TGCGCCAGCAGCCCAGGTACCTACGAGCAGTACTTC. Its translation: CASSPGTYEQYF. Looking up the rest from reference TRBV5-1 and TRBJ2-7 gives the full variable domain: KAGVTQTPRYLIKTRGQQVTLSCSPISGHRSVSWYQQTPGQGLQFLFEYFSETQRNKGNFPGRFSGRQFSNSRSEMNVSTLELGDSALYLCASSPGTYEQYFGPGTRLTVT.